Here is one T cell receptor (beta chain) with its context. This specimen comes from a study of cytomegalovirus exposure and HLA in healthy donors. The table came from immunoSEQ multiplex PCR; TCRdb's copy has only in-frame clones and leaves some out. This table has roughly 120,000 clones, about 88% appearing once. Looked up from germline, CDR1 is SGHDT and CDR2 is YYEEEE. Trimming took off 2 bases at V and 1 base at J, with 9 bases between the two ends. This CDR3 has 14 residues. What was sequenced was PBMCs. This TCR derives from a man aged 18 to 29 in good health and CMV-seropositive. The chain combines TRBV5-6 with TRBJ1-2; possible D gene TRBD1, 6 bases. The CDR3 bases are TGTGCCAGCAGCTTAACAGGGCTTAACTATGGCTACACCTTC. It is translated as CASSLTGLNYGYTF. Combining the CDR3 with reference TRBV5-6 and TRBJ1-2 gives the whole variable domain DAGVTQSPTHLIKTRGQQVTLRCSPKSGHDTVSWYQQALGQGPQFIFQYYEEEERQRGNFPDRFSGHQFPNYSSELNVNALLLGDSALYLCASSLTGLNYGYTFGSGTRLTVV.